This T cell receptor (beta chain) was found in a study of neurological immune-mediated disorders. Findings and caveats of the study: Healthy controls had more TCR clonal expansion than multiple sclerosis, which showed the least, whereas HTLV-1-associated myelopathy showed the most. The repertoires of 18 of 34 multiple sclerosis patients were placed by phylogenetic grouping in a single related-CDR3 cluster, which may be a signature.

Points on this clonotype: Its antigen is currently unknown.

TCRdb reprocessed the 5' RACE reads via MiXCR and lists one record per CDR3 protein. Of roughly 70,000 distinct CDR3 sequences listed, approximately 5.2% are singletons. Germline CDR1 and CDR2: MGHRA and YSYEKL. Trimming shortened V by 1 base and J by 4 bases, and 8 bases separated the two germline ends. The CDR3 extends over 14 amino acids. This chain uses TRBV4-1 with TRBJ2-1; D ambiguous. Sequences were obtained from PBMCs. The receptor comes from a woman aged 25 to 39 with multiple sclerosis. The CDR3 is CASSQVTKYNEQFF. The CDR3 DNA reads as TGCGCCAGCAGCCAAGTAACGAAATACAATGAGCAGTTCTTC.